Reported below is one T cell receptor (beta chain). The antigen is unknown. PCR employed 60 Vbeta and 13 Jbeta primers. Sequencing was performed with immunoSEQ multiplex PCR; in TCRdb, only in-frame clones are kept and a portion is missing. In the table there are about 59,000 clones, over 70% of which are singletons. The sample originates from a study of cytomegalovirus exposure and HLA in healthy donors. At the level of the study: A preliminary data release comprised approximately 85 million unique TCRs obtained from HLA-typed donors.

The CDR3 totals 11 residues. The V end was cut by 7 bases, the J end by 3 bases, with 6 bases between. Germline V gene sequence: CDR1 MNHNY, CDR2 SVGAGI (reference sequence). Whole-study findings and limits: CMV antigen specificity of three CMV-associated chains was confirmed in vitro.

Unrecorded immune exposures were likely, despite nominal health at sampling. The chain joins TRBV6-6 to TRBJ1-1, with D hard to call. This receptor was obtained from a middle-aged woman in good health and CMV-seronegative. Specimen: PBMCs. CDR3 DNA: TGTGCCAGCACCCTTGACACTGAAGCTTTCTTT. Translation gives CASTLDTEAFF.